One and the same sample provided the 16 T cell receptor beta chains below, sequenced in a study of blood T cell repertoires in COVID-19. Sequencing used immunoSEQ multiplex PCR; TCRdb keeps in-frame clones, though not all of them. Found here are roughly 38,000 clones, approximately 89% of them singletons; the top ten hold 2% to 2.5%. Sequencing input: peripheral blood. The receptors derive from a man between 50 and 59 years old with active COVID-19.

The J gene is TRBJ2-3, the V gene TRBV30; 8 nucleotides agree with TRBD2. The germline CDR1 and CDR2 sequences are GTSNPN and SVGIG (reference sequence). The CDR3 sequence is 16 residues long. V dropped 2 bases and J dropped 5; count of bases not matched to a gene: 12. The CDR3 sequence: CAWSLSWGLAGDTQYF. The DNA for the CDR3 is TGTGCCTGGAGTCTCTCCTGGGGGCTAGCGGGAGATACGCAGTATTTT.

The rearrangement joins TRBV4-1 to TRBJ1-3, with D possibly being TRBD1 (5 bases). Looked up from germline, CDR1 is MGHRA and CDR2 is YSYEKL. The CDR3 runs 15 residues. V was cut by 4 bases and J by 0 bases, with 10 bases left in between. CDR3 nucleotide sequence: TGCGCCAGCAGCCTCGGACACCTCTCTGGAAACACCATATATTTT. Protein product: CASSLGHLSGNTIYF.

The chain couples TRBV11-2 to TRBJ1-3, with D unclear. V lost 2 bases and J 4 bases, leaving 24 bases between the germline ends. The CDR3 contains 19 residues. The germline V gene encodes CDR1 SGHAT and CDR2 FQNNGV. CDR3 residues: CASSLRLLGGSTSGNTIYF. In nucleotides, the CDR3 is TGTGCCAGCAGCTTACGACTCCTGGGTGGGTCGACGTCCGGAAACACCATATATTTT.

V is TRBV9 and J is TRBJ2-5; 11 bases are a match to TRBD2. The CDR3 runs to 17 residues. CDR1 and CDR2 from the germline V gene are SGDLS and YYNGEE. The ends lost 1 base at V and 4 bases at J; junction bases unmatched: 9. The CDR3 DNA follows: TGTGCCAGCAGCGTAACTAGCGGGGGCTTTGGGGGAGAGACCCAGTACTTC. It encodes CASSVTSGGFGGETQYF. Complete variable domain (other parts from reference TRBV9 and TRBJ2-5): DSGVTQTPKHLITATGQRVTLRCSPRSGDLSVYWYQQSLDQGLQFLIQYYNGEERAKGNILERFSAQQFPDLHSELNLSSLELGDSALYFCASSVTSGGFGGETQYFGPGTRLLVL.

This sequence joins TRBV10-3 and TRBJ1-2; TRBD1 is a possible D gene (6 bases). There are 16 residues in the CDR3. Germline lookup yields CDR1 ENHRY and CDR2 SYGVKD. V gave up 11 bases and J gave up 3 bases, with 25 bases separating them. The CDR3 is CAAYDPGQGNYYGYTF. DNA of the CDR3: TGTGCCGCCTATGACCCGGGACAAGGGAACTACTATGGCTACACCTTC.

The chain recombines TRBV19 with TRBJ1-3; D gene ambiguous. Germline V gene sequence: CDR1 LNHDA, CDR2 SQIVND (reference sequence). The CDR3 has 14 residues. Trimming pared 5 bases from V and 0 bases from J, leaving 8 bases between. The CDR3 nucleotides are TGTGCCAGTAGTCCAGAATCCTCTGGAAACACCATATATTTT. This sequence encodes CASSPESSGNTIYF. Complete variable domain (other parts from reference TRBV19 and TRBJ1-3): DGGITQSPKYLFRKEGQNVTLSCEQNLNHDAMYWYRQDPGQGLRLIYYSQIVNDFQKGDIAEGYSVSREKKESFPLTVTSAQKNPTAFYLCASSPESSGNTIYFGEGSWLTVV.

Here the CDR3 DNA reads TGTGCTAGTGGTTTGGTATCAGGGAACACCGGGGAGCTGTTTTTT. It yields the protein CASGLVSGNTGELFF. The rearrangement uses TRBV12-5 and TRBJ2-2; D not resolved. Per germline, CDR1 LGHNT and CDR2 FRNRAP. There are 15 residues in the CDR3. Trimming removed 0 bases from V and 1 base from J, with 6 bases in between.

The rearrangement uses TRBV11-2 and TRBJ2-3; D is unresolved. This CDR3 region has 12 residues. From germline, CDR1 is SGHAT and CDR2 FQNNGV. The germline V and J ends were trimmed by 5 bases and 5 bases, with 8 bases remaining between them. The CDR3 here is CASSPSGDTQYF. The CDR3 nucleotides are TGTGCCAGCAGCCCCTCGGGAGATACGCAGTATTTT.

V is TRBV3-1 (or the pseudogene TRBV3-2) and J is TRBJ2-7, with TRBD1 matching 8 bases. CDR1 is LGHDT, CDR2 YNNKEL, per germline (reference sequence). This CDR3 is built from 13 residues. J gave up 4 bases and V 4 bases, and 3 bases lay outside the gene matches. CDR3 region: CASSLGQGYEQYF. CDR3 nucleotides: TGTGCCAGCAGCCTCGGACAGGGTTACGAGCAGTACTTC.

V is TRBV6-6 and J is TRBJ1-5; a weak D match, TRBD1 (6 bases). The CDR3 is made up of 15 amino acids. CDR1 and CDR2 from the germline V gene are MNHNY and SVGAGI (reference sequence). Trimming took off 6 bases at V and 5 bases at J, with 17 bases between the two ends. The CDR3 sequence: CASRPTGHYDQPQHF. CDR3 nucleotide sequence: TGTGCCAGCAGACCAACAGGGCATTACGATCAGCCCCAGCATTTT.

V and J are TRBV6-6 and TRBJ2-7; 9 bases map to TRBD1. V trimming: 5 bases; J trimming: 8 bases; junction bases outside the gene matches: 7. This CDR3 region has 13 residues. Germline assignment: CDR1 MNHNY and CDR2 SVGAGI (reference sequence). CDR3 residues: CASSRDRASQQYF. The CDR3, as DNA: TGTGCCAGCAGTCGGGACAGGGCTTCTCAGCAGTACTTC.

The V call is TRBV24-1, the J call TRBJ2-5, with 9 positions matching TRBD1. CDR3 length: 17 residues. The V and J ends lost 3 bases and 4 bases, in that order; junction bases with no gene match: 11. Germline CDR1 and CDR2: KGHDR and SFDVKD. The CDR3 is CATSDPREGQGGETQYF. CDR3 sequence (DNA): TGTGCCACCAGTGATCCGAGAGAGGGACAGGGAGGAGAGACCCAGTACTTC.

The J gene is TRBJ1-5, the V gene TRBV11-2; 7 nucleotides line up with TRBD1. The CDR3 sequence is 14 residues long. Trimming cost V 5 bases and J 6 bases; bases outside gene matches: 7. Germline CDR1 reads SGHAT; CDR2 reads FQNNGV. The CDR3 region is CASSATGQGQPQHF. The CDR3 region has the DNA TGTGCCAGCAGCGCGACAGGGCAGGGTCAGCCCCAGCATTTT.

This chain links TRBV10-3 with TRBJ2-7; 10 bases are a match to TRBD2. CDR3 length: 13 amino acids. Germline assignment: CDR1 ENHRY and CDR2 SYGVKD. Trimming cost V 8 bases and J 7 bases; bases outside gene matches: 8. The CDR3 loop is CAIEEREGREQYF. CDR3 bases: TGTGCCATCGAGGAGCGGGAGGGCCGTGAGCAGTACTTC.

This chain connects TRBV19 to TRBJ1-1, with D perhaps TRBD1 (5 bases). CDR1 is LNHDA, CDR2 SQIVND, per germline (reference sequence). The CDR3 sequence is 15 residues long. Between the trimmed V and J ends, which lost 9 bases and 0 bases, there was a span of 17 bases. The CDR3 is CASLARDLMNTEAFF. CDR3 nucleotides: TGTGCCAGCCTAGCCAGGGACTTGATGAACACTGAAGCTTTCTTT.

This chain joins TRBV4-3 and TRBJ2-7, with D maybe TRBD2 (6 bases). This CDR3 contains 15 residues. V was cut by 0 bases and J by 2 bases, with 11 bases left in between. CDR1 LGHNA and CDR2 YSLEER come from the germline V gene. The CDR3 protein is CASSQDAGLTYEQYF. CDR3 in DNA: TGCGCCAGCAGCCAAGATGCGGGGCTTACCTACGAGCAGTACTTC.